This entry describes one T cell receptor beta chain. The antigen is unknown. Noted time point: recipient sample about 28 days before transplant, after cytoreduction. Samples: about 28 days before transplant, then days 30, 100 and 180 after. This specimen belongs to a study of T cell clonotyping in hematopoietic cell transplantation. Turning to the study itself: Recipient samples before transplant were obtained post-cytoreduction. The study's findings and limits: Few recipient clonotypes overlapped donors; over 95% were de novo at given depth. Graft donor and pretransplant recipient Inverse Simpson Index values predicted broader posttransplant TCR diversity.

The CDR3 sequence is 14 residues long. Germline CDR1 LNHDA, CDR2 SQIVND (reference sequence). J was trimmed by 7 bases and V by 3 bases; bases with no gene match: 6. Assay: immunoSEQ multiplex PCR; the TCRdb copy retains only in-frame clones and omits some. The data hold some 16,000 clones, with 93% observed a single time. The chain couples TRBV19 to TRBJ1-2; TRBD1 matches 9 bases. The specimen comprised peripheral blood mononuclear cells, sampled before stem cell transplant. This TCR derives from a man younger than 35 with biphenotypic leukemia. Some clones in this sample may be carry-over from other donors' samples. The CDR3 DNA follows: TGTGCCAGTAGTATGCCCGGGACAGGGCCTGGCTACACCTTC. This encodes CASSMPGTGPGYTF.